Listed below are T cell receptor beta chains from one sample, sequenced in a study of blood T cell repertoires in COVID-19. Some clones are missing from TCRdb's copy, which holds only in-frame ones; the method was immunoSEQ multiplex PCR. The top ten hold 9.5% to 14% of the sample, which has some 120,000 clones, 70% to 80% seen once. Sequencing was carried out using peripheral blood. The receptors derive from a human donor in a cohort sampled during active COVID-19. CDR3s include the opening cysteine and the closing phenylalanine or tryptophan. The D gene is left open where the match is weak. Clone size, where shown, is once, few, many, or a class for clones that have expanded.

D gene | J gene | V gene | clone size | CDR3 DNA | CDR3 protein
TRBD2 | TRBJ2-7 | TRBV28 | . | TGTGCCAGCAAGTCTAGCGGGGGGGGTTCCTACGAGCAGTACTTC | CASKSSGGGSYEQYF
. | TRBJ2-5 | TRBV10-3 | . | TGTGCCATCAGTGATGGGCTAGCGGAGACCCAGTACTTC | CAISDGLAETQYF
. | TRBJ1-6 | TRBV4-1 | . | TGCGCCAGCAGCCAAATCGTAACAGTAAATAATTCACCCCTCCACTTT | CASSQIVTVNNSPLHF
. | TRBJ2-2 | TRBV30 | . | TGTGCCTGGAGGTACACCGAGGGTCCCACCACCGGGGAGCTGTTTTTT | CAWRYTEGPTTGELFF
TRBD2 | TRBJ2-3 | TRBV20-1 | . | TGCAGTTTCGGGGGGACAGATACGCAGTATTTT | CSFGGTDTQYF
TRBD1 | TRBJ1-5 | TRBV19 | once | TGTGCCAGTAGCTCTGGACAGGGGGCGAGTCAGCCCCAGCATTTT | CASSSGQGASQPQHF
. | TRBJ1-1 | TRBV5-1 | . | TGCGCCAGCAGCGCGCAGGGGCGGACTGAAGCTTTCTTT | CASSAQGRTEAFF
. | TRBJ2-2 | TRBV15 | . | TGTGCCACCAGCAGAGGAAAACAAGCGAACACCGGGGAGCTGTTTTTT | CATSRGKQANTGELFF
. | TRBJ1-4 | TRBV25-1 | . | TGTGCCAGCAGTATCACAGGGACTGAAAAACTGTTTTTT | CASSITGTEKLFF
. | TRBJ2-7 | TRBV18 | . | TGTGCCAGCTCGGAGATAAGCTCCTACGAGCAGTACTTC | CASSEISSYEQYF
TRBD1 | TRBJ1-5 | TRBV19 | . | TGTGCCAGCCAACTCGGGACAGGCATCAATCAGCCCCAGCATTTT | CASQLGTGINQPQHF
. | TRBJ2-7 | TRBV13 | . | TGTGCCAGCAGCCTCTCGACAGTATCCTACGAGCAGTACTTC | CASSLSTVSYEQYF
. | TRBJ1-4 | TRBV7-9 | . | TGTGCCAGCAGCTTCGATCAGGGAAAACTGTTTTTT | CASSFDQGKLFF
TRBD1 | TRBJ1-4 | TRBV18 | . | TGTGCCAGCTCACCAACATTTGGGACAGGGAATGAAAAACTGTTTTTT | CASSPTFGTGNEKLFF
TRBD1 | TRBJ1-1 | TRBV5-1 | . | TGCGCCAGCAGGGGACAGGGGTTAGACACTGAAGCTTTCTTT | CASRGQGLDTEAFF
. | TRBJ2-3 | TRBV12-3/TRBV12-4 | few | TGTGCCAGCACCTGGAGCGGATATACGCAGTATTTT | CASTWSGYTQYF
TRBD2 | TRBJ2-1 | TRBV4-2 | few | TGTGCCAGCAGCCAGGATAGCGGGGGGACAAATGACAATGAGCAGTTCTTC | CASSQDSGGTNDNEQFF
. | TRBJ1-6 | TRBV9 | few | TGTGCCAGCAGCTTCCGACTCTCGGATAATTCACCCCTCCACTTT | CASSFRLSDNSPLHF
. | TRBJ1-3 | TRBV7-9 | . | TGTGCCAGCAGCGGCGGGGGCGCGGCTGGAAACACCATATATTTT | CASSGGGAAGNTIYF
. | TRBJ2-7 | TRBV27 | . | TGTGCCAGCAGTTTAGGTCGTTCCGTTTCTGGCGGGGGCATCTACGAGCAGTACTTC | CASSLGRSVSGGGIYEQYF
. | TRBJ2-7 | TRBV7-7 | once | TGTGCCAGCAGCTTGGTCAGGGGCTGGGGCTACGAGCAGTACTTC | CASSLVRGWGYEQYF
TRBD1 | TRBJ2-3 | TRBV6-5 | . | TGTGCCAGCCGGGACAGGGCCCCACGCACAGATACGCAGTATTTT | CASRDRAPRTDTQYF
TRBD1 | TRBJ2-7 | TRBV5-8 | . | TGTGCCAGCAGCTTCGGGACAGGGGATCGAGAGTACTTC | CASSFGTGDREYF
. | TRBJ1-6 | TRBV6-5 | . | TGTGCCACCAACGTAGACTCCTATAATTCACCCCTCCACTTT | CATNVDSYNSPLHF